The 10 T cell receptor beta chains below were found in one sample sequenced in a study of blood T cells in healthy people across ages. A second PCR of roughly 7 to 11 cycles used a sample-barcoded 5' primer and a J-beta primer mix. One entry per CDR3 protein, called by TCRdb with MiXCR from the 5' RACE reads. The sample records over a million distinct CDR3 sequences, 35% to 55% being singletons. Sequencing was carried out using blood. The receptors stem from a woman aged 60-75 years in good health.

This clonotype was picked up a small number of times. The chain has TRBV11-1 and TRBJ2-1, with D perhaps matching TRBD1 (5 bases). In germline, CDR1 is SGHAT, CDR2 FQDESV (reference sequence). This CDR3 comprises 16 residues. Trimming took off 3 bases at V and 0 bases at J, with 12 bases between the two ends. Written as DNA, the CDR3 is TGTGCCAGCAGCTTGACAGCGATTAGCTCCTACAATGAGCAGTTCTTC. This sequence encodes CASSLTAISSYNEQFF. The whole variable domain, filled in from reference TRBV11-1 and TRBJ2-1, reads EAEVAQSPRYKITEKSQAVAFWCDPISGHATLYWYRQILGQGPELLVQFQDESVVDDSQLPKDRFSAERLKGVDSTLKIQPAELGDSAMYLCASSLTAISSYNEQFFGPGTRLTVL.

The chain carries TRBV15 and TRBJ2-1; D perhaps matches TRBD1 (6 bases). Germline V CDR1 and CDR2: LNHNV, YYDKDF (reference sequence). Trimming took off 1 base at V and 5 bases at J, with 15 bases between the two ends. The CDR3 has 16 amino acids. The CDR3 sequence: CATSRGGRGLNNEQFF. The CDR3 DNA sequence: TGTGCCACCAGCAGAGGCGGCAGGGGATTAAACAATGAGCAGTTCTTC.

This clonotype was observed a few times. J is TRBJ2-7 and V is TRBV9; tentative D call: TRBD2 (6 bases). The germline gives CDR1 SGDLS, CDR2 YYNGEE. CDR3 length: 16 amino acids. The V end was cut by 0 bases, the J end by 5 bases, with 18 bases between. The CDR3 nucleotides read TGTGCCAGCAGCGTAGTTGGGGGGTCGCCTGGAGACGAGCAGTACTTC. This encodes CASSVVGGSPGDEQYF.

This clonotype showed up just once. The CDR3 DNA is TGTGCCACCAGCAGAGATAGGCCAGGCCCCTACGAGCAGTACTTC. It translates to CATSRDRPGPYEQYF. V usage is TRBV15 and J usage is TRBJ2-7; no reliable D call. Looked up from germline, CDR1 is LNHNV and CDR2 is YYDKDF (reference sequence). Trimming removed 0 bases from V and 2 bases from J, with 11 bases in between. There are 15 residues in the CDR3.

V and J are TRBV10-3 and TRBJ2-3, with 9 bases lining up with TRBD2. The germline V gene has CDR1 ENHRY and CDR2 SYGVKD. The junction had 3 bases not matched to a gene; V was cut back by 4 bases and J by 1 base. CDR3 length: 15 residues. The CDR3 DNA reads TGTGCCATCAGTGGGACTAGCGCTGGCACAGATACGCAGTATTTT. This encodes CAISGTSAGTDTQYF.

This clonotype was detected only a few times. This sequence joins TRBV20-1 and TRBJ2-1, with TRBD2 identical over 15 bases. V trimming: 6 bases; J trimming: 0 bases; junction bases outside the gene matches: 12. Per the germline V gene, CDR1 is DFQATT and CDR2 is SNEGSKA (reference sequence). The CDR3 runs 19 residues. As DNA, the CDR3 is TGCAGTGCCCAGAGATACGGACTAGCGGGAGGGAGCTCCTACAATGAGCAGTTCTTC. It codes for CSAQRYGLAGGSSYNEQFF.

The chain employs TRBV7-2 and TRBJ2-1, with 10 positions matching TRBD2. The V gene end was trimmed by 2 bases and the J gene end by 9 bases; junction bases not matched to a gene: 1. CDR3 length: 13 residues. Per germline, CDR1 SGHTA and CDR2 FQGNSA. The CDR3: CTSSLIAGGEQFF. Here the CDR3 DNA reads TGTACCAGCAGCTTAATAGCGGGAGGTGAGCAGTTCTTC.

For this clonotype: Its ends do not fully match the called genes, so a read error is possible. This chain uses TRBV29-1 with TRBJ2-6, with a tentative D call TRBD1 (5 bases). Per germline, CDR1 SQVTM and CDR2 ANQGSEA. The CDR3 spans 16 residues. CDR3 region: CSVEIARNSGANVQTF. DNA for the CDR3: TGCAGCGTTGAAATCGCCAGGAACTCTGGGGCCAACGTCCAGACTTTC.

The chain uses TRBV6-1 and TRBJ1-2; TRBD1 might be the D (5 bases). CDR1 is MNHNS, CDR2 SASEGT, per germline. Trimming took off 7 bases at V and 0 bases at J, with 15 bases between the two ends. CDR3 length: 15 residues. CDR3 amino acids: CASIAVGGANYGYTF. CDR3 nucleotide sequence: TGTGCCAGCATTGCTGTGGGGGGAGCTAACTATGGCTACACCTTC.

The V call is TRBV13, the J call TRBJ2-7; D is unresolved. The CDR3 runs 13 residues. The V gene's germline CDR1 is PRHDT and CDR2 FYEKMQ (reference sequence). V shed 11 bases and J shed 0 bases, with 14 bases lying between them. DNA of the CDR3: TGTGCCGGCACCTCGTTAGGCTCCTACGAGCAGTACTTC. The encoded protein is CAGTSLGSYEQYF.